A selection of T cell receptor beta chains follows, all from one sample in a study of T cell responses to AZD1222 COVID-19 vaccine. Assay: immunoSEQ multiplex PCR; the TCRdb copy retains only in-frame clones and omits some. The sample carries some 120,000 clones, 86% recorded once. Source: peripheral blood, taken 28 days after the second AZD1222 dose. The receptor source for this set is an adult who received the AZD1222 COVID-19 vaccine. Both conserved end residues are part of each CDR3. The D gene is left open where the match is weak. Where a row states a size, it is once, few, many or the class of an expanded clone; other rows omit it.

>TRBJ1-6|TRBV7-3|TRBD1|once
TGTGCCAGCAGTCGGGACAGGAATAATTCACCCCTCCACTTT
CASSRDRNNSPLHF
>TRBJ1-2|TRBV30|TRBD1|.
TGTGCCTGGAGGACAGGGGGGAGAGGCTACACCTTC
CAWRTGGRGYTF
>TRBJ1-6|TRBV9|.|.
TGTGCCAGCAGCGTAGCACAGGAGAATTCACCCCTCCACTTT
CASSVAQENSPLHF
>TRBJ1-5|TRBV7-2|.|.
TGTGCCAGCAGATATGTTTTTGGGACCGAGAATGATCAGCCCCAGCATTTT
CASRYVFGTENDQPQHF
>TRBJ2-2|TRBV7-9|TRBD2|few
TGTGCCAGCAGCTTACAAGCGGGGGGCGGGGAGCTGTTTTTT
CASSLQAGGGELFF
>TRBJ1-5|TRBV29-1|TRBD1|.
TGCAGCGTCCGATTGACAGGGGGTAGCAATCAGCCCCAGCATTTT
CSVRLTGGSNQPQHF
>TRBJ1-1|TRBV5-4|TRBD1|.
TGTGCCAGCAGCGCGGACAGGTACACTGAAGCTTTCTTT
CASSADRYTEAFF
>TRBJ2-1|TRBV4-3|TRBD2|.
TGCGCCAGCAGCCAAGATTTGGGGGGGGGCTACAATGAGCAGTTCTTC
CASSQDLGGGYNEQFF
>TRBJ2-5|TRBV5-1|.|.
TGCGCCAGCAGCTTGCGGCTGGATGTCGAGACCCAGTACTTC
CASSLRLDVETQYF
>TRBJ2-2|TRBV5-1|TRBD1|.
TGCGCCAGCAGCCCGGCGGCAGGGGGTACCGGGGAGCTGTTTTTT
CASSPAAGGTGELFF
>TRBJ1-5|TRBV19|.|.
TGTGCCAGTGTGAAAGGAGCCAATCAGCCCCAGCATTTT
CASVKGANQPQHF
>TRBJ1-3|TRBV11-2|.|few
TGTGCCAGCAGCCTCGACACCGGGCGGCAGTCGGTACGATATTTT
CASSLDTGRQSVRYF
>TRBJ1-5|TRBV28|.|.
TGTGCCAGCAGCCATTTGGGACAATCCTTTGCTAGCAATCAGCCCCAGCATTTT
CASSHLGQSFASNQPQHF
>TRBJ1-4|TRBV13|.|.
TGCGCCAGCACGAAAGGCGTAGATGAAAAACTGTTTTTT
CASTKGVDEKLFF
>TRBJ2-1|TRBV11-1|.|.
TGTGCCAGCAGCTATCTTTACGGGAGCTCCTACAATGAGCAGTTCTTC
CASSYLYGSSYNEQFF
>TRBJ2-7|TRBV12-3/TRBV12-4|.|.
TGTGCCAGCAGTTTAGGCCTGGACGAGCAGTACTTC
CASSLGLDEQYF
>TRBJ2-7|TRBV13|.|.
TGTGCCAGCAGCTCTACAGGGATACACGAGCAGTACTTC
CASSSTGIHEQYF
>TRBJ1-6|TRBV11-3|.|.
TGTGCCAGCAGCCAGCGATCTTCAAATTCACCCCTCCACTTT
CASSQRSSNSPLHF
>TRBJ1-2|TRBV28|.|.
TGTGCCAGCAGTTTACCCATGGCGGACACCTATGGCTACACCTTC
CASSLPMADTYGYTF
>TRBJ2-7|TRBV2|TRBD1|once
TGTGCCAGCAGTGGACAGGGCGGGTACGAGCAGTACTTC
CASSGQGGYEQYF
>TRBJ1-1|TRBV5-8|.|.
TGTGCCAGCAGCTTGGGCCAGGTTATTCTGAACACTGAAGCTTTCTTT
CASSLGQVILNTEAFF
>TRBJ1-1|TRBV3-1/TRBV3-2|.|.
TGTGCCAGCAGCCAACCAGGACGAAAACACGCGGTAGCTTTCTTT
CASSQPGRKHAVAFF
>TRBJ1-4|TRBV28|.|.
TGTGCCAGCAGTCCCGGGGGGGAGGCTAATGAAAAACTGTTTTTT
CASSPGGEANEKLFF
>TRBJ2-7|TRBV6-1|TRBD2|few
TGTGCCAGCAGTGAAGGGCTGGGCGGGGGGCCTGCCGGCGGATACTTC
CASSEGLGGGPAGGYF
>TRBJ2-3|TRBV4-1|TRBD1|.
TGCGCCAGCAGCCATTTAGGGACAGGGAGCATGAGGGCGCAGTATTTT
CASSHLGTGSMRAQYF
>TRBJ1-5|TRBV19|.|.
TGTGCCAGTAGTATCCGGACGGACCGGCTGGGTCAGCCCCAGCATTTT
CASSIRTDRLGQPQHF
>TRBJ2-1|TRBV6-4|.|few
TGTGCCAGCAGTGACTCTAGCGGCTCCTACAATGAGCAGTTCTTC
CASSDSSGSYNEQFF
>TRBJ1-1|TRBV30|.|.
TGTGCCTGGAGCCGCACTGAAGCTTTCTTT
CAWSRTEAFF
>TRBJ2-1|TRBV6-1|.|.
TGTGCCAGCAGTGAACGTAACCCTTTCGATGAGCAGTTCTTC
CASSERNPFDEQFF
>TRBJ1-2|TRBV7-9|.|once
TGTGCCAGCAGCCTAGGAATTAACTATGGCTACACCTTC
CASSLGINYGYTF
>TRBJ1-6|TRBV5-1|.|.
TGCGCCAGCAGCTTGGACAGGCCCGGGGTAGGTTCACCCCTCCACTTT
CASSLDRPGVGSPLHF
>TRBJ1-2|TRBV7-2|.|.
TGTGCCAGCAGCTTATCGGGTATTCCCACGTTC
CASSLSGIPTF
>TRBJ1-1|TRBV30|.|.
TGTGCCTGGAGTAGGCAGGGGAACACTGAAGCTTTCTTT
CAWSRQGNTEAFF
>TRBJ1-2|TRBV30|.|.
TGTGCCTGGAATCTGGGGGGAACCTATGGCTACACCTTC
CAWNLGGTYGYTF
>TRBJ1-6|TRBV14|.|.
TGTGCCAGCAGCCGACAGTATAATTCACCCCTCCACTTT
CASSRQYNSPLHF
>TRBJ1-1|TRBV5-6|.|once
TGTGCCAGCAGCTTTTGGACACCCTCGAACACTGAAGCTTTCTTT
CASSFWTPSNTEAFF
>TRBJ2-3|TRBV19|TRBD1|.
TGTGCCACCAAGCCAGGGGGCTGGGAAGATACGCAGTATTTT
CATKPGGWEDTQYF
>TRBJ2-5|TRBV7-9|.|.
TGTGCCAGCAGCCTAGCGACAGGGTCTGAAGAGACCCAGTACTTC
CASSLATGSEETQYF
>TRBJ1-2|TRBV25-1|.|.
TGTGCCAGCAGGCGGGACGGAGATAGCGAGGGCTACACCTTC
CASRRDGDSEGYTF
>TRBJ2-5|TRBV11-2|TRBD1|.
TGTGCCAGCAGCACCCAGGGGGCCGGGGAGACCCAGTACTTC
CASSTQGAGETQYF
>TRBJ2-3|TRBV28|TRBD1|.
TGTGCCAGCAGGATGGGACAGAGTAATACGCAGTATTTT
CASRMGQSNTQYF
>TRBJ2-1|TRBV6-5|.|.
TGTGCCAGCAGTTACAGGGAGGGGGAGGGGTGGAAGCAGTTCTTC
CASSYREGEGWKQFF